Given below is one TCR beta chain in context. The protocol was immunoSEQ multiplex PCR, while the TCRdb copy is restricted to in-frame clones and leaves out a portion. The sample contains roughly 110,000 clones, 75% to 90% of which appear only once. The CDR3 runs to 14 residues. Germline CDR1 and CDR2: GTSNPN and SVGIG (reference sequence). This entry is derived from a study of blood T cell repertoires in COVID-19. The chain joins TRBV30 to TRBJ1-4; 9 nucleotides agree with TRBD1. The sequence was collected from a woman aged 40 to 50 with acute or convalescent COVID-19. Sequenced: peripheral blood. The CDR3 loop reads CAYGTGRLGEKLFF. The CDR3 DNA follows: TGTGCTTACGGGACAGGGCGGTTAGGAGAAAAACTGTTTTTT.